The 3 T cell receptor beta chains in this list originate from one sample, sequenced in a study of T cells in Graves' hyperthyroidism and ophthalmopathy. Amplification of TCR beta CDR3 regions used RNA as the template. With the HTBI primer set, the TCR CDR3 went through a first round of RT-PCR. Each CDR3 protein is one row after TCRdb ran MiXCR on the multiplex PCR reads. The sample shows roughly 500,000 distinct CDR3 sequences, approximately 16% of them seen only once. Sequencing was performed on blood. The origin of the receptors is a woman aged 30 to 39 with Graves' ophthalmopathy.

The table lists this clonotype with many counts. CDR3 protein: CASTLQGNTEAFF. In nucleotides, the CDR3 is TGTGCCAGCACCCTACAAGGGAACACTGAAGCTTTCTTT. This chain links TRBV12-3 or TRBV12-4 with TRBJ1-1; no definite D call. V was cut by 7 bases and J by 1 base, with 10 bases left in between. The CDR3 is 13 residues long.

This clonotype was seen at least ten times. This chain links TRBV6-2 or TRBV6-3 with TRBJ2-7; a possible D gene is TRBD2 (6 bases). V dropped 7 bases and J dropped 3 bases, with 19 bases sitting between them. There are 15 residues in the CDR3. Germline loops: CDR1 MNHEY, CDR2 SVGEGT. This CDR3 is CASTEGGAGLYEQYF. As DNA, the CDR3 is TGTGCCAGCACGGAGGGAGGTGCTGGTCTCTACGAGCAGTACTTC.

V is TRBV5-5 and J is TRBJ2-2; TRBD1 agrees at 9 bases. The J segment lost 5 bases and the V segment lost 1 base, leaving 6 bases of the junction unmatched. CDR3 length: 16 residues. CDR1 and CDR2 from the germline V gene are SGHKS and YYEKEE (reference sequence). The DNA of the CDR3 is TGTGCCAGCAGCTTGACAGGGGGCCCTCGGACCGGGGAGCTGTTTTTT. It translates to CASSLTGGPRTGELFF.